This TCR beta chain is drawn from a study of cytomegalovirus exposure and HLA in healthy donors. Turning to the study itself: The 120 validation repertoires used the same platform as the roughly 670 first-cohort repertoires (as reported by a later analysis).

General study points: For cytomegalovirus status, the classifier reportedly gave diagnoses with high specificity and sensitivity. Most observed TCR sequences were rare, whereas some public TCRs were detected in many donors.

Generated by immunoSEQ multiplex PCR, the TCRdb table keeps only in-frame clones and is missing some. This sample has under 200,000 clones, with around four fifths found just once. Unmatched junction bases numbered 15, after V lost 9 bases and J lost 9 bases. Per the germline V gene, CDR1 is SNHLY and CDR2 is FYNNEI. The CDR3 length is 15 residues. About this clone itself: The antigen remains unidentified.

The donors were part of the roughly 130-subject validation cohort, which stood apart from the approximately 670-subject first cohort. The chain joins TRBV2 to TRBJ2-5, with 11 bases identical to TRBD2. Sequenced material: PBMCs. This sequence originates from a man aged 18 to 30 in good health and CMV-seropositive. For the CDR3, the DNA is TGTGCCAGTACTGTGACTAGCGGGACGGGTGGGTCCCAGTACTTC. This sequence encodes CASTVTSGTGGSQYF.